The source of this T cell receptor beta chain is a study of cytomegalovirus exposure and HLA in healthy donors. Across the study: Membership in the Caucasian-associated ancestry cluster was found for 81% of 300 to 400 genotyped donors. General study findings and limits: The majority of CMV-associated TCR beta chains were reported as apparently HLA-restricted in a later analysis. As a later analysis showed, a missense DCLRE1C variant was linked to trimming of TCR beta V- and J-genes.

Details on this clone: Its antigen is currently unknown.

PCR amplification relied on 60 Vbeta primers (plus 13 Jbeta primers). Under the authors' procedure: Roughly 10 million shared chains were among some 75 million unique TCR beta chains counted in a later analysis. Only in-frame clones appear in the TCRdb table, and some are missing; sequencing was by immunoSEQ multiplex PCR. V, J and clone size derive from that table, while D and trimming were established from the DNA sequence. This table has around 190,000 clones, 81% appearing once. V shed 0 bases and J 3 bases; nucleotides not matched to a gene: 2. There are 14 residues in the CDR3. Germline values: CDR1 SGHRS, CDR2 YFSETQ.

This sequence joins TRBV5-1 and TRBJ2-7, with 8 nucleotides matching TRBD1. The TCR was taken from a man aged 18 to 35 in good health and CMV-seronegative. The sample comprised PBMCs. The CDR3 sequence: CASSLGDRGYEQYF. For the CDR3, the DNA is TGCGCCAGCAGCTTGGGAGACAGGGGCTACGAGCAGTACTTC.